These T cell receptor beta chains were read from a single sample in a study of shared clonotypes between healthy human individuals. Clones were sequenced by immunoSEQ multiplex PCR, and TCRdb holds only the in-frame ones, with some missing. The sample contains around 100,000 clones, approximately 61% of which appear only once. Sample: memory CD8+ T cells sorted from blood. The origin of the receptors is a man aged 30 to 45 in good health. Each CDR3 is given with its conserved first and last residue. The D gene is left open where the match is weak. Size is stated for part of the rows, as once, few or many counts, or as a class when the clone is expanded.

d_call,clone_size,j_call,v_call,cdr3_aa,cdr3_nt
NA,NA,TRBJ1-2,TRBV7-3,CASAPTFGYGYTF,TGTGCCAGCGCTCCGACTTTTGGGTACGGCTACACCTTC
NA,once,TRBJ2-3,TRBV28,CASSPPGTSTDTQYF,TGTGCCAGCAGCCCCCCCGGGACTAGCACAGATACGCAGTATTTT
NA,once,TRBJ2-1,TRBV7-3,CASSSDGTGTYNEQFF,TGTGCCAGCAGCTCGGACGGGACTGGGACATACAATGAGCAGTTCTTC
TRBD1,once,TRBJ1-4,TRBV19,CASSPTSAGTGEKLFF,TGTGCCAGTAGCCCAACAAGCGCCGGGACAGGGGAAAAACTGTTTTTT
TRBD2,once,TRBJ2-2,TRBV4-1,CASSQRFGTSLANTGELFF,TGCGCCAGCAGCCAAAGGTTCGGGACTAGCCTCGCGAACACCGGGGAGCTGTTTTTT
TRBD1,NA,TRBJ2-1,TRBV9,CASSAGTGGGDEQFF,TGTGCCAGCAGCGCCGGGACAGGGGGCGGCGATGAGCAGTTCTTC
NA,NA,TRBJ2-7,TRBV23-1,CAALGRDTSYEQYF,TGCGCCGCCCTCGGACGGGACACCTCCTACGAGCAGTACTTC
NA,NA,TRBJ2-7,TRBV6-1,CASSPPDYEQYF,TGTGCCAGCAGTCCCCCGGACTACGAGCAGTACTTC
NA,NA,TRBJ2-3,TRBV7-9,CASSSRSVSFDTQYF,TGTGCCAGCAGCTCACGTAGTGTCTCTTTCGATACGCAGTATTTT
TRBD1,many,TRBJ2-7,TRBV29-1,CSVEEAGTGSSYEQYF,TGCAGCGTTGAAGAAGCCGGGACAGGGAGCTCCTACGAGCAGTACTTC
NA,NA,TRBJ2-2,TRBV7-8,CASSNHGELFF,TGTGCCAGCAGCAATCACGGGGAGCTGTTTTTT
NA,NA,TRBJ2-7,TRBV18,CASSLPGTKAYEQYF,TGTGCCAGCTCACTACCCGGGACAAAAGCCTACGAGCAGTACTTC
TRBD2,NA,TRBJ2-2,TRBV9,CASSVGGTSSTGELFF,TGTGCCAGCAGCGTGGGTGGGACTAGCTCCACCGGGGAGCTGTTTTTT
TRBD2,many,TRBJ2-1,TRBV4-1,CASSHRVAGGPNEQFF,TGCGCCAGCAGCCATCGAGTAGCGGGAGGGCCAAATGAGCAGTTCTTC
NA,NA,TRBJ2-5,TRBV27,CASSFQTGWQTQYF,TGTGCCAGCAGTTTCCAAACAGGGTGGCAGACCCAGTACTTC
TRBD1,few,TRBJ1-1,TRBV9,CASSVGERGRDTEAFF,TGTGCCAGCAGCGTAGGGGAGAGGGGGCGGGACACTGAAGCTTTCTTT
NA,NA,TRBJ1-2,TRBV7-9,CASKNRDYGYTF,TGTGCCAGCAAAAACCGGGACTATGGCTACACCTTC
NA,NA,TRBJ2-6,TRBV7-8,CASSLRPSGVNVLTF,TGTGCCAGCAGCTTAAGGCCCTCTGGGGTCAACGTCCTGACTTTC
NA,few,TRBJ1-5,TRBV7-9,CASSPPGGNQPQHF,TGTGCCAGCAGCCCACCGGGCGGCAATCAGCCCCAGCATTTT
TRBD2,NA,TRBJ2-7,TRBV27,CASSIQGGSYEQYF,TGTGCCAGCAGTATCCAGGGAGGGTCCTACGAGCAGTACTTC
NA,NA,TRBJ2-4,TRBV5-3,CARSFPFSGIAKNIQYF,TGTGCCAGAAGCTTTCCCTTTTCGGGAATCGCCAAAAACATTCAGTACTTC
TRBD1,NA,TRBJ2-1,TRBV27,CASTGGRNEQFF,TGTGCCAGCACAGGGGGTCGAAATGAGCAGTTCTTC
TRBD1,NA,TRBJ2-5,TRBV27,CASSLYYRGMETQYF,TGTGCCAGCAGTTTATATTACAGGGGGATGGAGACCCAGTACTTC
NA,NA,TRBJ1-5,TRBV27,CASSLGRYQPQHF,TGTGCCAGCAGTTTAGGCAGATATCAGCCCCAGCATTTT
NA,NA,TRBJ2-2,TRBV14,CASSPTSIFTGELFF,TGTGCCAGCAGCCCGACTAGTATCTTTACCGGGGAGCTGTTTTTT
NA,NA,TRBJ2-7,TRBV28,CASSYSYEQYF,TGTGCCAGCAGCTACAGTTACGAGCAGTACTTC
TRBD1,NA,TRBJ1-1,TRBV19,CASSRTSPQGNRPIAEAFF,TGTGCCAGTAGTCGTACCTCCCCACAGGGGAACCGTCCGATCGCTGAAGCTTTCTTT